The entry below gives a single T cell receptor beta chain sequence along with its context. This clonotype was observed at least ten times. The specificity of this receptor is unknown. No per-base quality is available; no much larger clone lies one base away. The sample's treatment or condition label, in plain terms: allogeneic hematopoietic cell transplantation with graft depleted of TCRalphabeta T cells and CD19 B cells. The children who served as transplant recipients had been given grafts of TCRalphabeta/CD19-depleted allogeneic hematopoietic cells. The sample originates from a study of T-cell reconstitution after alpha-beta-depleted transplantation in children (dated by TCRdb to the mid-2010s). For the study in its entirety: Using TCR repertoire profiling, the study quantitatively followed how T-cell immune reconstitution unfolded in children after TCRalphabeta/CD19-depleted allogeneic hematopoietic cell transplantation.

The research as a whole found: Hyperexpanded clone frequencies declined over subsequent months; after one year, T-cell counts and TCRbeta diversity were mostly attributed to newly produced T cells. Apparently early alphabetaT-cell count recovery about two months after transplant reportedly relied on only several hundred rapidly expanded clones derived from non-depleted graft cells. In some patients, high TCRbeta diversity at day 60 was attributed to recipient T cells and intrathymic progenitors that had survived conditioning.

Between the V and J ends, shortened by 2 bases and 5 bases respectively, the junction contains 18 bases. From the cysteine up to the phenylalanine, the CDR3 has a length of 16 residues. Only CDR3 DNA remains: 48 bases, in frame from the first base. CDR1 and CDR2 were assigned from the germline V gene (reference sequence) as SGHKS and YYEKEE. Library preparation was by PCR. Instrument used: Illumina HiSeq 2500. TCR libraries were prepared with molecular barcoding, using unique molecular identifiers to normalize TCRbeta repertoire quantification. TCRdb redid the processing of the public reads, applying fastp at Q25 and MiXCR, and retained in-frame beta chains. Entries that share a CDR3 protein sequence are merged under the most common genes and DNA. This sample comprises a few hundred thousand distinct CDR3 sequences, about 9.5% of them detected only once. The leading ten clones occupy just under 7.5% of the sample.

The specimen was PBMCs, collected before TCRalphabeta/CD19-depleted stem cell transplant. Recombination connected TRBV5-5 to TRBJ2-3; 5 matching bases give a weak D call of TRBD2. This clonotype was obtained from a boy under two years old with acute myeloid leukemia, due to receive a stem cell transplant. The DNA is as follows: TGTGCCAGCAGCTTTGGACTTAACTCGGGCTTAGATACGCAGTATTTT. Translated, this is CASSFGLNSGLDTQYF.